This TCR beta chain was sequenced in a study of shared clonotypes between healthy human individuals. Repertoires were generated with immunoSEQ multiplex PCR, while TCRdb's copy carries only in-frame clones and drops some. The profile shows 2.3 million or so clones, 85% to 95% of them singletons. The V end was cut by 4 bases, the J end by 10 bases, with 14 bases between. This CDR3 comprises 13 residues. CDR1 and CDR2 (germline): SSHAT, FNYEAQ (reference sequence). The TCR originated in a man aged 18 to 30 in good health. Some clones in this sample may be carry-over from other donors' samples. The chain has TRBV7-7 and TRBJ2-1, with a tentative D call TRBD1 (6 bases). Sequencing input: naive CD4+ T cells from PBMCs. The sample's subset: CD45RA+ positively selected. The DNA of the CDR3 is TGTGCCAGCAGCTCGGATGGGACAACCGAGCAGTTCTTC. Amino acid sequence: CASSSDGTTEQFF.